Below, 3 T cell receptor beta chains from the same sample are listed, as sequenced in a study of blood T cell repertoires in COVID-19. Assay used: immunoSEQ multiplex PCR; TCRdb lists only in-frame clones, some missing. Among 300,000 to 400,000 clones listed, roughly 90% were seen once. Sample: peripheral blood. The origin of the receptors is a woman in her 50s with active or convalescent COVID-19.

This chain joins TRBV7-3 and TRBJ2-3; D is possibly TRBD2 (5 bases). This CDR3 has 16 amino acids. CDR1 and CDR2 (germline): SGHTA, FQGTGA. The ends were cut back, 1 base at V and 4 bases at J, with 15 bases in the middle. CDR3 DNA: TGTGCCAGCAGCTTAAACCCCGGGGTCCTGGCAGATACGCAGTATTTT. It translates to CASSLNPGVLADTQYF.

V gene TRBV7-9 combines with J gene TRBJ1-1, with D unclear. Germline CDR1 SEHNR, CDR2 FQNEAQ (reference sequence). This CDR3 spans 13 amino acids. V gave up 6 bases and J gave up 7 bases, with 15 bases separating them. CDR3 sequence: CASSQPQEVEAFF. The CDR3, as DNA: TGTGCCAGCAGTCAACCCCAGGAGGTTGAAGCTTTCTTT.

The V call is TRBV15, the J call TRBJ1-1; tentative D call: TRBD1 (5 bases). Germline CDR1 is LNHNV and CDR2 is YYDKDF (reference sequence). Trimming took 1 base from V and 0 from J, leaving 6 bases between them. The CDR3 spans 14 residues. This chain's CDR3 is CATSRGTLNTEAFF. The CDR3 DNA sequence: TGTGCCACCAGCAGAGGGACATTGAACACTGAAGCTTTCTTT.